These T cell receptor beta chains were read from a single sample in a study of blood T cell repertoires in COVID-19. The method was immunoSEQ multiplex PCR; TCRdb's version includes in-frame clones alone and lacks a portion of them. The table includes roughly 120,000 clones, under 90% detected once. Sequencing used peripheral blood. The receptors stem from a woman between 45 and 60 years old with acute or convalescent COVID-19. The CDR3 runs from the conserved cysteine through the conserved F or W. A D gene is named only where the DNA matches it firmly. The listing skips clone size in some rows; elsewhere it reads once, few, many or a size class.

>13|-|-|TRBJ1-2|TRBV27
CASSLSGTYGYTF
TGTGCCAGCAGTTTATCGGGGACTTATGGCTACACCTTC
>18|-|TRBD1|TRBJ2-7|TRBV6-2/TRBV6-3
CASSYHLSLDRISYEQYF
TGTGCCAGCAGTTACCACCTGAGCCTGGACAGGATCTCCTACGAGCAGTACTTC
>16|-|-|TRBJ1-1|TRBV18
CASSPPGARVSTEAFF
TGTGCCAGCTCACCACCGGGTGCGCGGGTAAGCACTGAAGCTTTCTTT
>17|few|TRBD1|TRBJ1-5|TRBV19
CASSESGTGGRNQPQHF
TGTGCCAGTAGCGAATCCGGGACAGGGGGGAGGAACCAGCCCCAGCATTTT
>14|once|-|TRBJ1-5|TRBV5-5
CASSLWEGNQPQHF
TGTGCCAGCAGCTTGTGGGAGGGAAATCAGCCCCAGCATTTT
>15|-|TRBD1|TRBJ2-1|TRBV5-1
CASRGGTGGLNEQFF
TGCGCCAGCAGAGGGGGGACAGGGGGCCTCAATGAGCAGTTCTTC
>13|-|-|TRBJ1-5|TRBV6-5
CASEYSSNQPQHF
TGTGCCAGCGAGTACAGTAGCAATCAGCCCCAGCATTTT
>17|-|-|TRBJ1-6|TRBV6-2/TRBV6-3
CASSHPGVSSYNSPLHF
TGTGCCAGCAGTCATCCAGGGGTCAGCTCCTATAATTCACCCCTCCACTTT
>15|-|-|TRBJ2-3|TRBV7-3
CASSLTRLPGDTQYF
TGTGCCAGCAGCTTAACTCGACTGCCCGGGGATACGCAGTATTTT
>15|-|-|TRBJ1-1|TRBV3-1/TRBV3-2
CASSQGWGSYTEAFF
TGTGCCAGCAGCCAAGGCTGGGGCAGTTACACTGAAGCTTTCTTT
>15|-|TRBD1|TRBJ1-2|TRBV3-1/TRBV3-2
CASSQGDRGSYGYTF
TGTGCCAGCAGCCAAGGGGACAGGGGCTCCTATGGCTACACCTTC
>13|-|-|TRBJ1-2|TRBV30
CACYRARDGGYTF
TGTGCCTGCTACAGGGCCCGAGATGGTGGCTACACCTTC
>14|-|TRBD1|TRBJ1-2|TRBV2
CASSGQGSTYGYTF
TGTGCCAGCAGTGGACAGGGGTCGACCTATGGCTACACCTTC
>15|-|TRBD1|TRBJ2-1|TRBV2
CASSSRDSSYNEQFF
TGTGCCAGCAGTTCACGGGACAGTTCCTACAATGAGCAGTTCTTC
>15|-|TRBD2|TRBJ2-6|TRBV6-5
CASKSGGSGANVLTF
TGTGCCAGCAAAAGCGGGGGCTCTGGGGCCAACGTCCTGACTTTC
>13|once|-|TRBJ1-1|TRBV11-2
CASSLGWETEAFF
TGTGCCAGCAGCTTAGGCTGGGAGACTGAAGCTTTCTTT